This TCR beta chain was captured by sequencing in a study of prognosis after radiotherapy for stage I lung cancer. Two rounds of multiplex PCR amplified TCR beta CDR3 from genomic DNA. Amplification during the initial PCR round employed primers specific to each TRBV and TRBJ gene. A single record per CDR3 protein comes from TCRdb applying MiXCR to the multiplex PCR reads. This sample has about 24,000 distinct CDR3 sequences, with more than 35% found just once. The CDR3 has 15 residues. Germline V gene lookup returns CDR1 SGHAT and CDR2 FQNNGV. After removal of 2 bases from V and 12 bases from J, the junction contained 10 bases not matched to a gene.

The chain combines TRBV11-2 with TRBJ2-1, with 10 nucleotides matching TRBD2. The sequence was collected from a donor at least 50 years old with non-small cell lung cancer. This specimen consisted of PBMCs, obtained before or after stereotactic body radiation therapy (not recorded which). CDR3 sequence: CASSLLAGDKLGQFF. CDR3 in DNA: TGTGCCAGCAGCTTACTAGCGGGAGACAAGCTGGGGCAGTTCTTC.